This is a list of T cell receptor beta chains from one sample in a study of blood T cell repertoires in COVID-19. TCRdb's copy holds only in-frame clones and misses some; the assay was immunoSEQ multiplex PCR. The sample consists of 120,000 to 150,000 clones, 84% of them appearing once. Sequenced material: PBMCs or T cells enriched from blood (not recorded which). The source of these receptors is a woman aged 45-65 years who had been exposed to COVID-19. Both conserved end residues are part of each CDR3. Fields, in order: CDR3 protein, CDR3 DNA, V gene, CDR3 length, D gene, clone size, J gene. The D gene is left open where the match is weak. Rows may omit the clone size; those that give it use once, few, many or a size class.

cdr3_aa: CASSESRSGNTIYF
cdr3_nt: TGTGCCAGCAGTGAATCCCGGTCTGGAAACACCATATATTTT
v_call: TRBV2
cdr3_length: 14
d_call: .
clone_size: .
j_call: TRBJ1-3

cdr3_aa: CASRSTGGSYEQYF
cdr3_nt: TGTGCCAGCAGATCCACAGGGGGCTCCTACGAGCAGTACTTC
v_call: TRBV6-5
cdr3_length: 14
d_call: TRBD1
clone_size: .
j_call: TRBJ2-7

cdr3_aa: CASSLVGSEGTQYF
cdr3_nt: TGTGCCAGCAGCTTGGTTGGGAGCGAAGGGACCCAGTACTTC
v_call: TRBV5-4
cdr3_length: 14
d_call: .
clone_size: .
j_call: TRBJ2-5

cdr3_aa: CASSLVGGLSYEQYF
cdr3_nt: TGTGCCAGCAGCTTAGTGGGCGGGCTCTCCTACGAGCAGTACTTC
v_call: TRBV7-2
cdr3_length: 15
d_call: .
clone_size: .
j_call: TRBJ2-7

cdr3_aa: CASSCNGTTNNEQFF
cdr3_nt: TGTGCCAGCAGTTGCAACGGGACTACAAACAATGAGCAGTTCTTC
v_call: TRBV21-1
cdr3_length: 15
d_call: .
clone_size: few
j_call: TRBJ2-1

cdr3_aa: CASSNTNTGELFF
cdr3_nt: TGTGCCAGCAGTAACACGAACACCGGGGAGCTGTTTTTT
v_call: TRBV25-1
cdr3_length: 13
d_call: .
clone_size: .
j_call: TRBJ2-2

cdr3_aa: CASTHGGAGGETQYF
cdr3_nt: TGTGCCAGCACCCACGGGGGGGCAGGAGGGGAGACCCAGTACTTC
v_call: TRBV28
cdr3_length: 15
d_call: TRBD2
clone_size: .
j_call: TRBJ2-5

cdr3_aa: CASSLAGASKKLFF
cdr3_nt: TGTGCCAGCAGCTTGGCAGGGGCCTCGAAAAAACTGTTTTTT
v_call: TRBV7-8
cdr3_length: 14
d_call: .
clone_size: few
j_call: TRBJ1-4

cdr3_aa: CASSLTYPGQGAGAPSTDTQYF
cdr3_nt: TGTGCCAGCAGTTTAACCTATCCCGGACAGGGGGCGGGGGCCCCTAGCACAGATACGCAGTATTTT
v_call: TRBV27
cdr3_length: 22
d_call: TRBD1
clone_size: .
j_call: TRBJ2-3

cdr3_aa: CASSYSGGYGYTF
cdr3_nt: TGTGCCAGCAGTTACTCAGGGGGCTATGGCTACACCTTC
v_call: TRBV6-5
cdr3_length: 13
d_call: .
clone_size: .
j_call: TRBJ1-2

cdr3_aa: CASSFSGRGTDTQYF
cdr3_nt: TGCGCCAGCAGCTTTTCTGGCAGGGGAACAGATACGCAGTATTTT
v_call: TRBV5-1
cdr3_length: 15
d_call: .
clone_size: .
j_call: TRBJ2-3

cdr3_aa: CASSPPGQGYYGYTF
cdr3_nt: TGTGCCAGCAGTCCGCCGGGACAGGGCTACTATGGCTACACCTTC
v_call: TRBV27
cdr3_length: 15
d_call: TRBD1
clone_size: .
j_call: TRBJ1-2

cdr3_aa: CASSSDRIATEAFF
cdr3_nt: TGTGCCAGCAGCTCAGACAGGATTGCCACTGAAGCTTTCTTT
v_call: TRBV7-9
cdr3_length: 14
d_call: .
clone_size: once
j_call: TRBJ1-1

cdr3_aa: CASSLGAGVRDTQYF
cdr3_nt: TGTGCCAGCTCCCTGGGAGCGGGAGTAAGAGATACGCAGTATTTT
v_call: TRBV18
cdr3_length: 15
d_call: TRBD2
clone_size: .
j_call: TRBJ2-3

cdr3_aa: CASSLAGGPREQYF
cdr3_nt: TGTGCCAGCAGTCTAGCGGGGGGGCCGAGGGAGCAGTACTTC
v_call: TRBV6-5
cdr3_length: 14
d_call: TRBD2
clone_size: .
j_call: TRBJ2-7

cdr3_aa: CASSVGSLAIYNEQFF
cdr3_nt: TGTGCCAGCAGCGTAGGCAGCCTAGCTATCTACAATGAGCAGTTCTTC
v_call: TRBV9
cdr3_length: 16
d_call: .
clone_size: .
j_call: TRBJ2-1

cdr3_aa: CAWSGLGGGSQPQHF
cdr3_nt: TGTGCCTGGAGTGGACTAGGGGGGGGGAGTCAGCCCCAGCATTTT
v_call: TRBV30
cdr3_length: 15
d_call: .
clone_size: once
j_call: TRBJ1-5

cdr3_aa: CASSWGPSYEQYF
cdr3_nt: TGTGCCAGCAGCTGGGGGCCCAGCTACGAGCAGTACTTC
v_call: TRBV7-9
cdr3_length: 13
d_call: .
clone_size: once
j_call: TRBJ2-7

cdr3_aa: CASSLGLSGNTEAFF
cdr3_nt: TGTGCCAGCAGCTTGGGACTTTCCGGAAACACTGAAGCTTTCTTT
v_call: TRBV5-4
cdr3_length: 15
d_call: .
clone_size: few
j_call: TRBJ1-1

cdr3_aa: CASNGGRAQPQHF
cdr3_nt: TGTGCCAGCAACGGTGGCAGGGCTCAGCCCCAGCATTTT
v_call: TRBV2
cdr3_length: 13
d_call: .
clone_size: .
j_call: TRBJ1-5

cdr3_aa: CASSRNQGFNSPLHF
cdr3_nt: TGCGCCAGCAGCCGCAATCAGGGGTTTAATTCACCCCTCCACTTT
v_call: TRBV5-1
cdr3_length: 15
d_call: .
clone_size: .
j_call: TRBJ1-6

cdr3_aa: CASSRDLMNEQFF
cdr3_nt: TGTGCCAGCAGCCGGGACTTGATGAATGAGCAGTTCTTC
v_call: TRBV6-4
cdr3_length: 13
d_call: .
clone_size: .
j_call: TRBJ2-1

cdr3_aa: CASSLAASGNTIYF
cdr3_nt: TGTGCCAGCAGCTTAGCGGCCTCTGGAAACACCATATATTTT
v_call: TRBV7-9
cdr3_length: 14
d_call: .
clone_size: .
j_call: TRBJ1-3

cdr3_aa: CASMFSSNQPQHF
cdr3_nt: TGTGCCAGTATGTTCAGTAGCAATCAGCCCCAGCATTTT
v_call: TRBV19
cdr3_length: 13
d_call: .
clone_size: .
j_call: TRBJ1-5

cdr3_aa: CASSYSSLDNQPQHF
cdr3_nt: TGTGCCAGCAGTTACTCGAGTTTAGACAATCAGCCCCAGCATTTT
v_call: TRBV6-6
cdr3_length: 15
d_call: .
clone_size: few
j_call: TRBJ1-5

cdr3_aa: CASSQPGTGAYNEQFF
cdr3_nt: TGTGCCAGCAGCCAACCCGGGACAGGGGCCTACAATGAGCAGTTCTTC
v_call: TRBV14
cdr3_length: 16
d_call: TRBD1
clone_size: .
j_call: TRBJ2-1

cdr3_aa: CATSRAGYNEKLFF
cdr3_nt: TGTGCCACCAGCAGAGCCGGGTACAATGAAAAACTGTTTTTT
v_call: TRBV15
cdr3_length: 14
d_call: .
clone_size: .
j_call: TRBJ1-4

cdr3_aa: CASSVGLLTDTQYF
cdr3_nt: TGTGCCAGCAGCGTAGGACTACTCACAGATACGCAGTATTTT
v_call: TRBV9
cdr3_length: 14
d_call: .
clone_size: .
j_call: TRBJ2-3

cdr3_aa: CASSATGGLAVETQYF
cdr3_nt: TGTGCCAGCAGTGCTACAGGGGGTTTGGCCGTAGAGACCCAGTACTTC
v_call: TRBV6-1
cdr3_length: 16
d_call: TRBD1
clone_size: few
j_call: TRBJ2-5

cdr3_aa: CSGRDDYGYTF
cdr3_nt: TGCAGTGGCAGGGATGACTATGGCTACACCTTC
v_call: TRBV20-1
cdr3_length: 11
d_call: .
clone_size: .
j_call: TRBJ1-2

cdr3_aa: CASTWQGAHTGELFF
cdr3_nt: TGTGCCAGCACCTGGCAGGGGGCGCACACCGGGGAGCTGTTTTTT
v_call: TRBV6-5
cdr3_length: 15
d_call: TRBD1
clone_size: .
j_call: TRBJ2-2

cdr3_aa: CASSASGGSKVLF
cdr3_nt: TGTGCCAGCAGTGCCTCCGGAGGGTCTAAGGTCCTCTTT
v_call: TRBV6-4
cdr3_length: 13
d_call: .
clone_size: .
j_call: TRBJ1-1

cdr3_aa: CASSSRRGEVEQYF
cdr3_nt: TGCGCCAGCAGCTCCCGCAGGGGAGAGGTCGAGCAGTACTTC
v_call: TRBV5-1
cdr3_length: 14
d_call: .
clone_size: .
j_call: TRBJ2-7

cdr3_aa: CASSGEGYGYTF
cdr3_nt: TGTGCCAGCAGCGGCGAGGGATATGGCTACACCTTC
v_call: TRBV11-2
cdr3_length: 12
d_call: .
clone_size: once
j_call: TRBJ1-2

cdr3_aa: CATYPMGLAPYTDTQYF
cdr3_nt: TGTGCCACCTATCCCATGGGGCTAGCGCCTTACACAGATACGCAGTATTTT
v_call: TRBV5-8
cdr3_length: 17
d_call: .
clone_size: .
j_call: TRBJ2-3

cdr3_aa: CASSPPNRANYGYTF
cdr3_nt: TGTGCCAGCTCACCACCGAACAGGGCTAACTATGGCTACACCTTC
v_call: TRBV18
cdr3_length: 15
d_call: .
clone_size: .
j_call: TRBJ1-2

cdr3_aa: CASSYSTGRFTEAFF
cdr3_nt: TGTGCCAGCAGTTACTCGACAGGGAGGTTCACTGAAGCTTTCTTT
v_call: TRBV6-2/TRBV6-3
cdr3_length: 15
d_call: TRBD1
clone_size: .
j_call: TRBJ1-1

cdr3_aa: CASSFQGTGAFF
cdr3_nt: TGTGCCAGCAGCTTCCAAGGAACAGGGGCTTTCTTT
v_call: TRBV12-3/TRBV12-4
cdr3_length: 12
d_call: .
clone_size: .
j_call: TRBJ1-1

cdr3_aa: CASSPPTAVNTEAFF
cdr3_nt: TGTGCCAGCTCACCACCGACTGCGGTGAACACTGAAGCTTTCTTT
v_call: TRBV18
cdr3_length: 15
d_call: .
clone_size: .
j_call: TRBJ1-1

cdr3_aa: CSSRAGGFRNTEAFF
cdr3_nt: TGCAGCTCCCGAGCAGGGGGGTTCCGGAACACTGAAGCTTTCTTT
v_call: TRBV29-1
cdr3_length: 15
d_call: TRBD1
clone_size: few
j_call: TRBJ1-1

cdr3_aa: CASGHTDTQYF
cdr3_nt: TGTGCCAGCGGGCATACAGATACGCAGTATTTT
v_call: TRBV7-2
cdr3_length: 11
d_call: .
clone_size: .
j_call: TRBJ2-3

cdr3_aa: CASSLGGRVVNEQFF
cdr3_nt: TGTGCCAGCAGCTTGGGTGGCAGGGTGGTGAATGAGCAGTTCTTC
v_call: TRBV5-8
cdr3_length: 15
d_call: .
clone_size: .
j_call: TRBJ2-1